Each of the 4 T cell receptor beta chains below was sequenced from the same sample in a study of regulatory T cells in long-lasting Graves disease. The authors built TCR beta libraries using iRepertoire HTBI primers and Arm-PCR of CDR3 regions. One entry per CDR3 protein results from TCRdb running MiXCR on the multiplex PCR reads. The profile shows a few hundred thousand distinct CDR3 sequences, about a quarter of them singletons. Time point defined: persistent/refractory GD, antithyroid drugs over 5 years with positive TRAb. Preparation of the TCR library used RNA extracted from PBMCs. The sample here was peripheral blood mononuclear cells (PBMCs), taken when the disease was refractory, from a patient treated with antithyroid drugs. These receptors all stem from a female donor with Graves disease.

The V gene is TRBV7-2, the J gene TRBJ2-7, with D possibly matching TRBD1 (6 bases). The CDR3 loop spans 15 amino acids. Trimming took off 0 bases at V and 2 bases at J, with 11 bases between the two ends. Germline values: CDR1 SGHTA, CDR2 FQGNSA. CDR3 amino acids: CASSLAWTETYEQYF. Here the CDR3 DNA reads TGTGCCAGCAGCTTAGCTTGGACAGAGACCTACGAGCAGTACTTC.

Comments on this clonotype: A far larger clone is a single base away, which makes a read error likely. The rearrangement links TRBV6-2 or TRBV6-3 to TRBJ2-2; tentatively, D is TRBD2 (5 bases). From germline, CDR1 is MNHEY and CDR2 SVGEGT. CDR3 length: 14 amino acids. The chain's CDR3 is CASSYFTYTGEPFF. CDR3 coding DNA: TGTGCCAGCAGTTACTTCACCTACACCGGGGAGCCGTTTTTT.

This clonotype has a count of ten or more. The chain recombines TRBV7-2 with TRBJ2-7; 9 nucleotides align to TRBD2. This CDR3 region has 18 residues. Per germline, CDR1 SGHTA and CDR2 FQGNSA. Germline trimming cut 5 bases from V and 0 bases from J; bases unmatched to any gene: 14. The CDR3 protein is CASSPRSGWTSASYEQYF. The CDR3 DNA reads TGTGCCAGCAGCCCTCGGTCGGGGTGGACTAGCGCCTCCTACGAGCAGTACTTC.

Only a few counts were recorded for this clonotype. The chain has TRBV30 and TRBJ1-5; D unresolved. Germline CDR1 is GTSNPN and CDR2 is SVGIG (reference sequence). CDR3 length: 13 residues. Trimming removed 7 bases from V and 2 bases from J, with 12 bases in between. DNA for the CDR3: TGTGCCTCTACCGACGGAGGCAATCAGCCCCAGCATTTT. This encodes CASTDGGNQPQHF.